This passage covers 23 T cell receptor beta chains from one sample sequenced in a study of blood T cell repertoires in COVID-19. The protocol was immunoSEQ multiplex PCR, while the TCRdb copy is restricted to in-frame clones and leaves out a portion. The data contain roughly 60,000 clones, 88% of them singletons. The sequenced material came from peripheral blood. The receptor set was obtained from a human donor in a cohort sampled during active COVID-19.

The sample holds a few counts of this clone. The chain combines TRBV29-1 with TRBJ1-4, with TRBD1 identical over 9 bases. The V gene end was trimmed by 7 bases and the J gene end by 8 bases; junction bases not matched to a gene: 5. Germline CDR1 reads SQVTM; CDR2 reads ANQGSEA. The CDR3 sequence is 12 residues long. The CDR3, as DNA: TGCAGCGCTGGGACAGGGCGAGAAAAACTGTTTTTT. Its protein product is CSAGTGREKLFF.

The chain carries TRBV4-3 and TRBJ1-5; no reliable D call. Germline CDR1 is LGHNA and CDR2 is YSLEER. The V gene lost 3 bases and the J gene lost 4 bases, with 7 bases spanning the gap. The CDR3 is made up of 13 amino acids. The CDR3 spells CASSQALNQPQHF. For the CDR3, the DNA is TGCGCCAGCAGCCAGGCTCTGAATCAGCCCCAGCATTTT.

This clone has a single count. The chain employs TRBV12-3 or TRBV12-4 and TRBJ2-7; maybe TRBD1 (5 bases). The CDR3 has 12 residues. The germline V and J ends were trimmed by 6 bases and 3 bases, with 9 bases remaining between them. The CDR3 DNA reads as TGTGCCAGCAGATCCGACAGCTACGAGCAGTACTTC. Its translation is CASRSDSYEQYF.

This chain connects TRBV11-2 to TRBJ1-2, with D tentatively TRBD1 (6 bases). Trimming left V 0 bases short and J 3 bases short, with 11 bases between. The CDR3 sequence is 15 residues long. Germline lookup yields CDR1 SGHAT and CDR2 FQNNGV. In DNA form, the CDR3 reads TGTGCCAGCAGCTTAGACCTGGACAGATACTATGGCTACACCTTC. Protein product: CASSLDLDRYYGYTF.

This chain connects TRBV19 to TRBJ2-4; TRBD1 agrees at 7 bases. CDR1 LNHDA and CDR2 SQIVND come from the germline V gene (reference sequence). This CDR3 contains 15 residues. Germline trimming cut 4 bases from V and 0 bases from J; bases unmatched to any gene: 3. CDR3 sequence reads: CASSRTGIAKNIQYF. DNA of the CDR3: TGTGCCAGTAGTAGGACAGGTATAGCCAAAAACATTCAGTACTTC.

The chain couples TRBV10-1 to TRBJ2-7; no clear D gene. Germline V gives CDR1 WNHNN, CDR2 SYGVQD (reference sequence). The CDR3 sequence is 14 residues long. Trimming cost V 6 bases and J 0 bases, with 12 bases left between them. The CDR3 DNA reads TGCGCCAGCAGCCATTCAGTGAACTCCTACGAGCAGTACTTC. Protein: CASSHSVNSYEQYF.

This chain uses TRBV6-5 with TRBJ2-3; D is unresolved. This CDR3 contains 13 residues. V was trimmed by 0 bases and J by 3 bases, leaving 4 bases between them. Per germline, CDR1 MNHEY and CDR2 SVGAGI. The CDR3 nucleotides are TGTGCCAGCAGTTACTCGGCAACAGATACGCAGTATTTT. Translation gives CASSYSATDTQYF.

In its sample, this clone was seen a few times. This CDR3 is CASTRETDSPLHF. CDR3 in DNA: TGTGCCAGCACGAGGGAGACCGATTCACCCCTCCACTTT. This chain links TRBV2 with TRBJ1-6, with unresolved D. Looked up from germline, CDR1 is SNHLY and CDR2 is FYNNEI. V lost 7 bases, J lost 8 bases, and 12 bases lay in between. This CDR3 spans 13 amino acids. Filled out from reference TRBV2 and TRBJ1-6, the complete variable domain reads EPEVTQTPSHQVTQMGQEVILRCVPISNHLYFYWYRQILGQKVEFLVSFYNNEISEKSEIFDDQFSVERPDGSNFTLKIRSTKLEDSAMYFCASTRETDSPLHFGNGTRLTVT.

J is TRBJ2-7 and V is TRBV4-1, with 10 bases aligning to TRBD1. The CDR3 is 16 residues long. V lost 4 bases and J lost 4; bases outside the gene matches: 10. The germline V gene encodes CDR1 MGHRA and CDR2 YSYEKL. The CDR3 bases are TGCGCCAGCAGCCGCACGGCGGGACAGGGGTCTTACGAGCAGTACTTC. Its translation is CASSRTAGQGSYEQYF.

This chain uses TRBV7-2 with TRBJ1-1; 9 bases match TRBD1. The CDR3 sequence is 14 residues long. Per the germline V gene, CDR1 is SGHTA and CDR2 is FQGNSA. V lost 5 bases to trimming and J lost 4 bases; unmatched junction nucleotides: 5. CDR3 sequence (DNA): TGTGCCAGCAGCCCAGACAGGGGGAGCACTGAAGCTTTCTTT. This gives the protein CASSPDRGSTEAFF. The full variable domain, in which reference TRBV7-2 and TRBJ1-1 provide the parts outside the CDR3, is GAGVSQSPSNKVTEKGKDVELRCDPISGHTALYWYRQSLGQGLEFLIYFQGNSAPDKSGLPSDRFSAERTGGSVSTLTIQRTQQEDSAVYLCASSPDRGSTEAFFGQGTRLTVV.

The chain has TRBV2 and TRBJ1-1, with TRBD1 matching 7 bases. Germline CDR1 SNHLY, CDR2 FYNNEI. The CDR3 is 14 amino acids. Unmatched junction bases numbered 9, after V lost 9 bases and J lost 2 bases. This CDR3 is CASTYRGSNTEAFF. CDR3 sequence (DNA): TGTGCCAGTACTTACAGGGGATCCAACACTGAAGCTTTCTTT.

This clone was recorded a few times. The chain has TRBV9 and TRBJ2-1; maybe TRBD1 (6 bases). In germline, CDR1 is SGDLS, CDR2 YYNGEE. The CDR3 has 13 residues. V was trimmed by 4 bases and J by 7 bases, leaving 12 bases between them. Here the CDR3 reads CASSIEGVNEQFF. CDR3 bases: TGTGCCAGCAGCATCGAGGGGGTAAATGAGCAGTTCTTC. Full variable domain (outside the CDR3, taken from reference TRBV9 and TRBJ2-1): DSGVTQTPKHLITATGQRVTLRCSPRSGDLSVYWYQQSLDQGLQFLIQYYNGEERAKGNILERFSAQQFPDLHSELNLSSLELGDSALYFCASSIEGVNEQFFGPGTRLTVL.

This clone was seen only a few times. The chain combines TRBV7-9 with TRBJ2-7; D not resolved. The germline V and J ends were trimmed by 5 bases and 0 bases, with 17 bases remaining between them. The germline V gene encodes CDR1 SEHNR and CDR2 FQNEAQ (reference sequence). The CDR3 spans 16 residues. This CDR3 reads CASSPVGSPHSYEQYF. CDR3 sequence (DNA): TGTGCCAGCAGCCCCGTCGGGTCACCCCACTCCTACGAGCAGTACTTC.

The rearrangement joins TRBV3-1 (or the pseudogene TRBV3-2) to TRBJ2-3, with a possible D match to TRBD2 (7 bases). Germline V gene sequence: CDR1 LGHDT, CDR2 YNNKEL (reference sequence). This CDR3 is 16 amino acids long. The germline V and J ends were trimmed by 4 bases and 3 bases, with 17 bases remaining between them. The CDR3 reads CASSRTGGGITDTQYF. The CDR3 nucleotides read TGTGCCAGCAGCCGTACTGGGGGGGGCATAACAGATACGCAGTATTTT.

A few counts support this clone. The gene calls are TRBV19 and TRBJ2-6; TRBD2 aligns across 9 bases. The length of the CDR3 is 15 residues. Trimming took 6 bases from V and 2 from J; bases not matched to a gene: 2. The germline CDR1 and CDR2 sequences are LNHDA and SQIVND (reference sequence). CDR3 in amino acids: CASSLAGPGANVLTF. CDR3 in DNA: TGTGCCAGTAGCCTAGCGGGACCTGGGGCCAACGTCCTGACTTTC.

The sample holds one count of this clone. The V gene is TRBV4-1, the J gene TRBJ2-2, with TRBD1 as a possible D gene (6 bases). Trimming removed 2 bases at V and 4 bases at J, with 8 bases between. The germline CDR1 and CDR2 sequences are MGHRA and YSYEKL. The length of the CDR3 is 14 residues. CDR3 in DNA: TGCGCCAGCAGCCAAACACAGGGCACCGGGGAGCTGTTTTTT. It translates to CASSQTQGTGELFF.

The CDR3 DNA reads TGTGCCAGCAGTGCCCTAAATCAGCCCCAGCATTTT. Protein product: CASSALNQPQHF. The chain carries TRBV27 and TRBJ1-5; the D is unclear. The V end was cut by 5 bases, the J end by 4 bases, with 6 bases between. The CDR3 runs to 12 residues. CDR1 is MNHEY, CDR2 SMNVEV, per germline (reference sequence).

V gene TRBV14 combines with J gene TRBJ2-1; perhaps TRBD1 as D (6 bases). The V end lost 0 bases, the J end lost 3 bases, and 15 bases lay between the germline ends. From germline, CDR1 is SGHDN and CDR2 FVKESK. This CDR3 comprises 17 residues. CDR3 sequence: CASSQEWGRGYYNEQFF. In DNA form, the CDR3 reads TGTGCCAGCAGCCAAGAATGGGGCAGGGGTTACTACAATGAGCAGTTCTTC. Looking up the rest from reference TRBV14 and TRBJ2-1 gives the full variable domain: EAGVTQFPSHSVIEKGQTVTLRCDPISGHDNLYWYRRVMGKEIKFLLHFVKESKQDESGMPNNRFLAERTGGTYSTLKVQPAELEDSGVYFCASSQEWGRGYYNEQFFGPGTRLTVL.

CDR3 amino acids: CASSPTGLAGTYEQYF. CDR3 coding DNA: TGTGCCAGCAGCCCCACGGGACTAGCGGGAACCTACGAGCAGTACTTC. The chain links TRBV7-9 to TRBJ2-7, with 13 positions matching TRBD2. Germline V gives CDR1 SEHNR, CDR2 FQNEAQ (reference sequence). CDR3 length equals 16 residues. The trim removed 5 bases at V and 2 bases at J, leaving 6 bases unmatched.

The V gene is TRBV25-1, the J gene TRBJ2-5, with D possibly being TRBD1 (5 bases). The CDR3 is 14 amino acids. Germline V CDR1 and CDR2: MGHDK, SYGVNS. V was shortened by 3 bases and J by 7 bases, with 15 bases between the two germline ends. The CDR3 nucleotides are TGTGCCAGCAGTGATTCGGCAGGGCAGGGGACCCAGTACTTC. Translating gives CASSDSAGQGTQYF.

The chain couples TRBV4-3 to TRBJ2-7; tentatively, D is TRBD2 (5 bases). CDR3 length: 15 amino acids. V shed 0 bases and J shed 2 bases, with 11 bases lying between them. The germline V gene has CDR1 LGHNA and CDR2 YSLEER. The CDR3 coding sequence is TGCGCCAGCAGCCAAGATTGGGAGTTCACCTACGAGCAGTACTTC. Encoded protein: CASSQDWEFTYEQYF.

The V and J genes are TRBV6-5 and TRBJ2-7, with D tentatively TRBD2 (6 bases). Germline V gene sequence: CDR1 MNHEY, CDR2 SVGAGI. The germline V and J ends were trimmed by 7 bases and 4 bases, with 14 bases remaining between them. This CDR3 comprises 13 residues. CDR3 coding DNA: TGTGCCAGCAACGGGGGACTTGGGTACGAGCAGTACTTC. Protein product: CASNGGLGYEQYF.

The V gene is TRBV11-3, the J gene TRBJ1-1, with TRBD1 matching 9 bases. This CDR3 contains 17 residues. Germline-derived CDR1 and CDR2 are SGHNT and YENEEA. After removal of 3 bases from V and 5 bases from J, the junction contained 13 bases not matched to a gene. CDR3 protein: CASSLGTGQGEETEAFF. CDR3 in DNA: TGTGCCAGCAGCTTGGGAACGGGACAGGGTGAAGAAACTGAAGCTTTCTTT.